These 27 T cell receptor beta chains were all obtained from the same sample, sequenced in a study of cytotoxic CD8 clonotypes in ibrutinib-treated CLL (dated by TCRdb to the early 2020s). Library preparation employed the immunoSEQ multiplex PCR assay. Drawn from immuneACCESS, this table holds only the in-frame rearrangements with V and J called that TCRdb kept. Clones are partly lost; checked studies trace under half to an unresolved V gene and leave the rest unexplained. The sample table shows some 310,000 clones, and about 80% are seen once. 6.5% to 8% of the sample lies in the top ten. Specimen: PBMCs, collected before ibrutinib treatment. The receptors shown here come from a human donor with chronic lymphocytic leukemia.

This clone was counted a few times. This chain links TRBV5-4 with TRBJ2-1; TRBD1 or TRBD2 may be the D gene (5 bases each). CDR3 size: 13 residues. Germline loops: CDR1 SGHNT, CDR2 YYREEE (reference sequence). Trimming took off 5 bases at V and 6 bases at J, with 12 bases between the two ends. The chain's CDR3 is CASREQGVNEQFF. CDR3 coding DNA: TGTGCCAGCAGGGAGCAGGGAGTCAATGAGCAGTTCTTC.

The gene calls are TRBV10-3 and TRBJ2-7; the match to TRBD2 covers 8 bases. V shed 6 bases, J shed 7 bases, and the junction held 8 bases outside the gene matches. Germline V gene lookup returns CDR1 ENHRY and CDR2 SYGVKD. The CDR3 covers 13 residues. CDR3 sequence: CAIRSQRGWEQYF. The DNA of the CDR3 is TGTGCCATCAGGTCTCAGCGGGGGTGGGAGCAGTACTTC.

The rearrangement links TRBV6-1 to TRBJ1-2; D not certain. Looked up from germline, CDR1 is MNHNS and CDR2 is SASEGT. This CDR3 comprises 16 residues. Trimming pared 3 bases from V and 4 bases from J, leaving 18 bases between. The CDR3 reads CASSDLGQPKGYGYTF. In DNA form, the CDR3 reads TGTGCCAGCAGTGACCTGGGCCAACCGAAGGGCTATGGCTACACCTTC.

The gene calls are TRBV7-6 and TRBJ2-3; no clear D gene. CDR1 and CDR2 from the germline V gene are SGHVS and FNYEAQ. The CDR3 length is 14 residues. V lost 0 bases and J 2 bases, leaving 6 bases between the germline ends. Here the CDR3 reads CASSLAYVTDTQYF. The CDR3 DNA reads TGTGCCAGCAGCTTAGCGTATGTCACAGATACGCAGTATTTT.

The chain links TRBV30 to TRBJ2-1; TRBD2 matches at 9 bases. CDR1 is GTSNPN and CDR2 is SVGIG in the germline V gene (reference sequence). Trimming at V came to 2 bases and at J to 9 bases, leaving 2 bases not matched to a gene. The CDR3 has 12 amino acids. The DNA of the CDR3 is TGTGCCTGGAGTAAACTAGCGGGTGAGCAGTTCTTC. It specifies CAWSKLAGEQFF.

This clone was counted once. The V and J genes are TRBV9 and TRBJ2-1, with a possible D match to TRBD2 (6 bases). CDR1 is SGDLS, CDR2 YYNGEE, per germline. V gave up 1 base and J gave up 4 bases, with 12 bases separating them. The CDR3 loop spans 15 amino acids. For the CDR3, the DNA is TGTGCCAGCAGCGTATCGGAGGGCCTGTACAATGAGCAGTTCTTC. This sequence encodes CASSVSEGLYNEQFF.

A single count supports this clone. For the CDR3, the DNA is TGTGCCTGGAGTGGTGGACGAGGGATCGAGACCCAGTACTTC. Its translation: CAWSGGRGIETQYF. The rearrangement links TRBV30 to TRBJ2-5; a possible D gene is TRBD2 (5 bases). Germline V gene data show CDR1 as GTSNPN and CDR2 as SVGIG (reference sequence). The CDR3 has 14 amino acids. Trimming removed 1 base at V and 5 bases at J, with 14 bases between.

The chain carries TRBV2 and TRBJ1-4, with TRBD1 matching 8 bases. The CDR3 length is 14 residues. The V gene end was trimmed by 5 bases and the J gene end by 5 bases; junction bases not matched to a gene: 4. CDR1 is SNHLY and CDR2 is FYNNEI in the germline V gene. DNA of the CDR3: TGTGCCAGCAGTCTGACAGGGGTGAATGAAAAACTGTTTTTT. This sequence encodes CASSLTGVNEKLFF.

This clone occurred many times. The gene calls are TRBV7-9 and TRBJ1-1; possible D gene TRBD1, 5 bases. Germline V gene data show CDR1 as SEHNR and CDR2 as FQNEAQ (reference sequence). V was shortened by 5 bases and J by 4 bases, with 17 bases between the two germline ends. The CDR3 loop spans 15 amino acids. CDR3 DNA sequence: TGTGCCAGCAGCCTGTACCTTGGGGGGATCACTGAAGCTTTCTTT. Translation: CASSLYLGGITEAFF.

This clone came up once. CDR3 sequence (DNA): TGTGCCAGCAGCTCCCGGGACAGGGCCTCCTACGAGCAGTACTTC. Residues: CASSSRDRASYEQYF. The chain recombines TRBV11-1 with TRBJ2-7; the match to TRBD1 covers 9 bases. The V gene's germline CDR1 is SGHAT and CDR2 FQDESV (reference sequence). This CDR3 has 15 residues. Trimming removed 4 bases from V and 0 bases from J; junction bases left unmatched: 4.

The chain links TRBV5-1 to TRBJ2-7; D not certain. The germline V gene has CDR1 SGHRS and CDR2 YFSETQ. The CDR3 is 15 residues long. Trimming shortened V by 0 bases and J by 3 bases, and 13 bases separated the two germline ends. The CDR3 DNA reads TGCGCCAGCAGCTTGGATGTGGGAACCCTCTACGAGCAGTACTTC. This sequence encodes CASSLDVGTLYEQYF.

In DNA form, the CDR3 reads TGTGCCAGCTCACCACCGGGGTTCTACGAGCAGTACTTC. Translated: CASSPPGFYEQYF. J is TRBJ2-7 and V is TRBV18; D is undetermined. Germline V gives CDR1 KGHSH, CDR2 LQKENI. The CDR3 runs to 13 residues. V shed 0 bases and J shed 3 bases, with 6 bases lying between them.

The gene calls are TRBV7-9 and TRBJ1-1; D unclear. Trimming took 0 bases from V and 6 from J, leaving 11 bases between them. Per germline, CDR1 SEHNR and CDR2 FQNEAQ (reference sequence). The CDR3 sequence is 14 residues long. The CDR3 loop reads CASSLAMDNAEAFF. CDR3 coding DNA: TGTGCCAGCAGCTTAGCAATGGATAACGCTGAAGCTTTCTTT.

The gene calls are TRBV7-6 and TRBJ2-2; TRBD2 aligns across 7 bases. This CDR3 is 13 amino acids long. Germline CDR1 is SGHVS and CDR2 is FNYEAQ. Trimming removed 4 bases from V and 7 bases from J; junction bases left unmatched: 3. CDR3 sequence reads: CASSSSGIGELFF. The CDR3 nucleotides read TGTGCCAGCAGCTCTAGCGGTATCGGGGAGCTGTTTTTT. The whole variable domain, filled in from reference TRBV7-6 and TRBJ2-2, reads GAGVSQSPRYKVTKRGQDVALRCDPISGHVSLYWYRQALGQGPEFLTYFNYEAQQDKSGLPNDRFSAERPEGSISTLTIQRTEQRDSAMYRCASSSSGIGELFFGEGSRLTVL.

In this sample, this clone turned up a few times. The chain combines TRBV28 with TRBJ1-5, with a possible D match to TRBD1 (5 bases). The V and J ends lost 6 bases and 8 bases respectively, with 20 bases between them. CDR3 length: 15 residues. From germline, CDR1 is MDHEN and CDR2 SYDVKM. CDR3 in amino acids: CASSSGTAVGEPQHF. The CDR3 bases are TGTGCCAGCAGCTCCGGGACGGCGGTGGGAGAGCCCCAGCATTTT.

The sample holds a few counts of this clone. The rearrangement links TRBV9 to TRBJ1-4; the D gene is possibly TRBD1 (5 bases). The CDR3 is 15 residues long. Germline V gene sequence: CDR1 SGDLS, CDR2 YYNGEE. V lost 4 bases and J lost 6, with 16 bases in between. This chain's CDR3 is CASSSGGNYDEKLFF. In DNA form, the CDR3 reads TGTGCCAGCAGCTCCGGGGGAAACTACGATGAAAAACTGTTTTTT.

This clone has more than one count but fewer than ten. A much more abundant neighbour one base away suggests this may be a read error. The gene calls are TRBV7-8 and TRBJ2-1; D not resolved. Between the trimmed V and J ends, which lost 3 bases and 4 bases, there was a span of 4 bases. The length of the CDR3 is 12 residues. CDR1 SGHVS and CDR2 FQNEAQ come from the germline V gene. CDR3 region: CASSLGYNEQFF. The CDR3 bases are TGTGCCAGCAGCTTGGGGTACAATGAGCAGTTCTTC.

The J gene is TRBJ2-7, the V gene TRBV5-8; 8 positions match TRBD1. The V gene's germline CDR1 is SGHTS and CDR2 YDEGEE. Trimming at V came to 2 bases and at J to 1 base, leaving 14 bases not matched to a gene. The CDR3 totals 18 residues. The DNA of the CDR3 is TGTGCCAGCAGCTTTAAGTTTCAGGGGGCCCCGAAGTCCTACGAGCAGTACTTC. Translating it yields CASSFKFQGAPKSYEQYF.

The chain couples TRBV21-1 to TRBJ2-1; the tabulated D call, TRBD2, remains unverified against the DNA. TRBV21-1 is a known pseudogene. CDR3 size: 17 residues. CDR3 protein: CASSGGSWGRSYNEQFF. The CDR3 DNA follows: TGTGCCAGCAGCGGGGGGAGTTGGGGACGGTCCTACAATGAGCAGTTCTTC.

The gene calls are TRBV6-1 and TRBJ2-1; 10 positions match TRBD2. The ends lost 4 bases at V and 6 bases at J; junction bases unmatched: 6. The CDR3 has 15 residues. Germline V gene lookup returns CDR1 MNHNS and CDR2 SASEGT. DNA for the CDR3: TGTGCCAGCAGTGTTCTAGCGGGAGTGATCAATGAGCAGTTCTTC. Encoded protein: CASSVLAGVINEQFF.

The chain couples TRBV7-9 to TRBJ1-1; no clear D gene. The length of the CDR3 is 14 residues. Trimming left V 0 bases short and J 9 bases short, with 14 bases between. The germline V gene encodes CDR1 SEHNR and CDR2 FQNEAQ (reference sequence). In DNA, the CDR3 is TGTGCCAGCAGCTTAGCTTCGGACGCTTCCCAAGCTTTCTTT. It codes for CASSLASDASQAFF.

The chain joins TRBV7-3 to TRBJ2-7; no clear D. Deletions cut 5 bases from V and 2 bases from J, with 13 bases between. The germline V gene has CDR1 SGHTA and CDR2 FQGTGA. The CDR3 is 14 amino acids. The CDR3 DNA reads as TGTGCCAGCAGCCCCCCCGGCAGTGCCTACGAGCAGTACTTC. Amino acid sequence: CASSPPGSAYEQYF.

V gene TRBV10-3 combines with J gene TRBJ2-1; D might be TRBD2 (5 bases). The CDR3 has 14 amino acids. Germline lookup yields CDR1 ENHRY and CDR2 SYGVKD. Deletions cut 0 bases from V and 8 bases from J, with 11 bases between. This CDR3 is CAISESVERDEQFF. The CDR3 region has the DNA TGTGCCATCAGTGAGTCGGTCGAGAGGGATGAGCAGTTCTTC.

The genes are TRBV19 and TRBJ2-4; TRBD2 might be the D (6 bases). Germline CDR1 and CDR2: LNHDA and SQIVND (reference sequence). The CDR3 runs to 16 residues. Trimming cost V 7 bases and J 8 bases, with 24 bases left between them. As DNA, the CDR3 is TGTGCCAGTAATAGTGTAGGACTAAGGAACGGAGACATTCAGTACTTC. Protein product: CASNSVGLRNGDIQYF.

This chain links TRBV4-1 with TRBJ1-5; TRBD1 matches at 10 bases. This CDR3 has 15 residues. Germline CDR1 MGHRA, CDR2 YSYEKL. Trimming took 2 bases from V and 7 from J; bases not matched to a gene: 5. The CDR3 here is CASSQPGQGFQPQHF. The CDR3, as DNA: TGCGCCAGCAGCCAACCGGGACAGGGGTTCCAGCCCCAGCATTTT.

In its sample, this clone was seen a few times. The genes are TRBV5-1 and TRBJ1-2; 9 nucleotides agree with TRBD1. The CDR3 has 15 amino acids. The germline gives CDR1 SGHRS, CDR2 YFSETQ. The junction had 6 bases not matched to a gene; V was cut back by 4 bases and J by 2 bases. The CDR3 sequence is CASSTGQGANYGYTF. The CDR3 DNA reads as TGCGCCAGCAGCACGGGACAGGGCGCCAACTATGGCTACACCTTC.

This clone has more than one count but fewer than ten. J is TRBJ2-2 and V is TRBV7-6; 7 bases fit TRBD2. This CDR3 has 17 amino acids. Germline CDR1 is SGHVS and CDR2 is FNYEAQ. J was trimmed by 3 bases and V by 4 bases; bases with no gene match: 11. CDR3 nucleotides: TGTGCCAGCAGCTCTTCGAGGCTAGCGGAGCACACCGGGGAGCTGTTTTTT. Its protein product is CASSSSRLAEHTGELFF.